This T cell receptor beta chain was documented in a study of blood T cell repertoires in COVID-19. The V and J ends lost 1 base and 6 bases, in that order; junction bases with no gene match: 5. The germline V gene has CDR1 SGHRS and CDR2 YFSETQ. The CDR3 has 16 amino acids. The repertoire was sequenced with immunoSEQ multiplex PCR; TCRdb's copy has only in-frame clones and lacks some. This table holds fewer than 200,000 clones, about 83% found once. This TCR derives from a man between 40 and 49 years old who had recovered from COVID-19. The sample comprised peripheral blood. The rearrangement uses TRBV5-1 and TRBJ2-1; 12 nucleotides match TRBD1. Here the CDR3 reads CASSLTGQGAGNEQFF. CDR3 bases: TGCGCCAGCAGCTTGACGGGACAGGGGGCGGGCAATGAGCAGTTCTTC.